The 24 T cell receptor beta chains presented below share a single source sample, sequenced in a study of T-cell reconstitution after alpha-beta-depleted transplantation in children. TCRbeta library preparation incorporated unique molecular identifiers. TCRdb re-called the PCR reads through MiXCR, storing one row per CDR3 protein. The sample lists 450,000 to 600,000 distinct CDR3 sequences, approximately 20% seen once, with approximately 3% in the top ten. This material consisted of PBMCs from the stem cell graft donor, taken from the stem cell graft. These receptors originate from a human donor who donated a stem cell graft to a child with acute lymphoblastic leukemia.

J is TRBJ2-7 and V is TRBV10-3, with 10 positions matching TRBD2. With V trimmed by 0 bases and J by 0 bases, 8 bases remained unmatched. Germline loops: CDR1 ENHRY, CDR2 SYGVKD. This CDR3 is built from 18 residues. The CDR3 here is CAISESASGSFGSYEQYF. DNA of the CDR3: TGTGCCATCAGTGAGTCGGCTAGCGGGAGCTTTGGCTCCTACGAGCAGTACTTC.

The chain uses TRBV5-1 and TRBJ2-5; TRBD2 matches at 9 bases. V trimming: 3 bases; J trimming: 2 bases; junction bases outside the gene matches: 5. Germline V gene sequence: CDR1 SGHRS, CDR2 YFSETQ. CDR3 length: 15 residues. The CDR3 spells CASSSAGGLQETQYF. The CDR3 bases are TGCGCCAGCAGCTCAGCGGGGGGTTTACAAGAGACCCAGTACTTC.

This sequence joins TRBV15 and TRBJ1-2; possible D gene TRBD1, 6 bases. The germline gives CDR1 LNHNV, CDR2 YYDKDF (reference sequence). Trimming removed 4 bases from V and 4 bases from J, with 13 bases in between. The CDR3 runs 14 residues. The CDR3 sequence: CATSTLGQLYGYTF. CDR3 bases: TGTGCCACCAGCACACTAGGACAGCTCTATGGCTACACCTTC.

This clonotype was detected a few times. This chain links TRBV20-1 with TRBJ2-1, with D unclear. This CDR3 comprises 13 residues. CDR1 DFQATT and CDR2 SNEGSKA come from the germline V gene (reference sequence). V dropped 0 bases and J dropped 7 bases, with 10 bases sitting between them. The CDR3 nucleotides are TGCAGTGCTAGAGATCCGTATAGGAATGAGCAGTTCTTC. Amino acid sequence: CSARDPYRNEQFF.

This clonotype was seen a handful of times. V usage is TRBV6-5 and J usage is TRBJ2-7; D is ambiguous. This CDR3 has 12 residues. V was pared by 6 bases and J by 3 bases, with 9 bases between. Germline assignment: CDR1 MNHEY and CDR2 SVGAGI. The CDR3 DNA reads TGTGCCAGCAGCCAACATAGCTACGAGCAGTACTTC. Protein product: CASSQHSYEQYF.

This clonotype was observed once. CDR3 in DNA: TGTGCCAGCAGCCCTAGCAATGGACTAGCCCGCTCCTACAATGAGCAGTTCTTC. Protein product: CASSPSNGLARSYNEQFF. The rearrangement joins TRBV7-8 to TRBJ2-1; TRBD2 agrees at 8 bases. Germline values: CDR1 SGHVS, CDR2 FQNEAQ. CDR3 size: 18 residues. The junction had 12 bases not matched to a gene; V was cut back by 5 bases and J by 0 bases.

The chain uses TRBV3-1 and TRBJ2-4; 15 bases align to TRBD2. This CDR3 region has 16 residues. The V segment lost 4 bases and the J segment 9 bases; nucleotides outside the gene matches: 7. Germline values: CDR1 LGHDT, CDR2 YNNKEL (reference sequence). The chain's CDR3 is CASSPRTSGRAGIQYF. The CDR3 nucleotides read TGTGCCAGCAGCCCCCGGACTAGCGGGAGGGCCGGCATTCAGTACTTC.

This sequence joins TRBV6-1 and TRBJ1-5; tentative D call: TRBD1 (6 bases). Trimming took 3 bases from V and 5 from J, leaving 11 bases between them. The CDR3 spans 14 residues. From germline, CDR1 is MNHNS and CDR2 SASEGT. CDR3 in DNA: TGTGCCAGCAGTGAGTGGGGGGCCTATCAGCCCCAGCATTTT. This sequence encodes CASSEWGAYQPQHF.

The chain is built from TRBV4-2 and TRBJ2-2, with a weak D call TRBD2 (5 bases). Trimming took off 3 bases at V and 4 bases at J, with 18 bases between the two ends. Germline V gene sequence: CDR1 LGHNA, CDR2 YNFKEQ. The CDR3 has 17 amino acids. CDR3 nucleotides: TGTGCCAGCAGCCACTCCGGAATCGAGCGGAGCACCGGGGAGCTGTTTTTT. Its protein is CASSHSGIERSTGELFF.

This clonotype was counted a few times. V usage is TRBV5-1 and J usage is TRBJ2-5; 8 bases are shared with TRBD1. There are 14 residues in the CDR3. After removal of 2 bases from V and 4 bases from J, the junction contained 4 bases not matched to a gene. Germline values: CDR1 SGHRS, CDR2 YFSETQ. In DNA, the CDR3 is TGCGCCAGCAGCTTCGGCAGGGGGCCAGAGACCCAGTACTTC. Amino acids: CASSFGRGPETQYF.

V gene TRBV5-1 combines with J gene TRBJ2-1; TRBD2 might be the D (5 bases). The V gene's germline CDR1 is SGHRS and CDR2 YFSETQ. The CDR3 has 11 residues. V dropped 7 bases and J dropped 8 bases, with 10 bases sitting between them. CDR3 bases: TGCGCCAGCCGGGGTTGGGATGAGCAGTTCTTC. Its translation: CASRGWDEQFF.

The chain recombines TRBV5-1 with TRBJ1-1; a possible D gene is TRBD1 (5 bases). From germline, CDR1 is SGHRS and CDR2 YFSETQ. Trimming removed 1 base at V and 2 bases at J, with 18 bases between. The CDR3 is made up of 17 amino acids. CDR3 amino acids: CASSLSWGAPVNTEAFF. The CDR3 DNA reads TGCGCCAGCAGCTTGTCGTGGGGCGCACCCGTAAACACTGAAGCTTTCTTT.

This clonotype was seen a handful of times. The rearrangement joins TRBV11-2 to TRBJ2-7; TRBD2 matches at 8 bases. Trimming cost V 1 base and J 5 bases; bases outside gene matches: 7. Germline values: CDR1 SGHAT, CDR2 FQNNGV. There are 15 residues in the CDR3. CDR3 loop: CASSLVSGRLHEQYF. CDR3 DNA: TGTGCCAGCAGCTTAGTGAGCGGGAGACTCCACGAGCAGTACTTC.

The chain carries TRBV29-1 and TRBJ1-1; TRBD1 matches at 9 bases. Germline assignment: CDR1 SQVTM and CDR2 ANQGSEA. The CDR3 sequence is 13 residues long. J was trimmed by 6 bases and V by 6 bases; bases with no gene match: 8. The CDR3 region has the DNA TGCAGCGTCGGGACAGGGTTGGGCGCTGAAGCTTTCTTT. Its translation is CSVGTGLGAEAFF.

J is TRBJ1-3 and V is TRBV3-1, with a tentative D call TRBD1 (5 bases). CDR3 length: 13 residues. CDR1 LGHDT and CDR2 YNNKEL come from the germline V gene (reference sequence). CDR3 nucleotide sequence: TGTGCAACCGCAGGGTTGGGAGGAAACACCATATATTTT. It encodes CATAGLGGNTIYF.

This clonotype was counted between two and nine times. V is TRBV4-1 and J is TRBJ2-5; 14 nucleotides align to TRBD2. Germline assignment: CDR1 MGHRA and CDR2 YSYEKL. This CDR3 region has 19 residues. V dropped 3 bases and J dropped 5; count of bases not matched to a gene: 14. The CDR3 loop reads CASSHVVGGLAGVGETQYF. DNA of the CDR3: TGCGCCAGCAGCCATGTTGTTGGGGGACTAGCGGGAGTTGGTGAGACCCAGTACTTC.

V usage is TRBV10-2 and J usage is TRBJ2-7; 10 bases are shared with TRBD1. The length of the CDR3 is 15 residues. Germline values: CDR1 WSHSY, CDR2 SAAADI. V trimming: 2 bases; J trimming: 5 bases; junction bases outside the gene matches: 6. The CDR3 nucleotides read TGCGCCAGCAGTGAGGTTCGGACAGGGGGGAACGAGCAGTACTTC. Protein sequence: CASSEVRTGGNEQYF.

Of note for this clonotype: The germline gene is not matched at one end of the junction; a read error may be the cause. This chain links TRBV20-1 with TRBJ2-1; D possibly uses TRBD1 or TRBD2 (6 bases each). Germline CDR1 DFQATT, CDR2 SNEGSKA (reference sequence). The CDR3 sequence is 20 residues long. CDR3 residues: CCASDYSSGFDRSSYNEQFF. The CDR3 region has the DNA TGCTGTGCTAGCGATTACAGCTCGGGATTCGACAGGAGCTCCTACAATGAGCAGTTCTTC.

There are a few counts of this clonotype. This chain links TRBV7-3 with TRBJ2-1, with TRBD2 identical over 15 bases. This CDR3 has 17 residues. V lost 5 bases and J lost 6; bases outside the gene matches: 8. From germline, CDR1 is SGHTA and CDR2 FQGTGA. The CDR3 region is CASSPPGLAGGLNEQFF. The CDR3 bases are TGTGCCAGCAGCCCCCCGGGACTAGCGGGAGGTCTCAATGAGCAGTTCTTC.

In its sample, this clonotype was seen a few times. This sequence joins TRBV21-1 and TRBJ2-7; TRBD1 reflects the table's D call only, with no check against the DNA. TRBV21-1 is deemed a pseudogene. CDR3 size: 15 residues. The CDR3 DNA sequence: TGTGCCACCCGAAGGGGGACAGGGGCCTACTACGAGCAGTACTTC. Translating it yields CATRRGTGAYYEQYF.

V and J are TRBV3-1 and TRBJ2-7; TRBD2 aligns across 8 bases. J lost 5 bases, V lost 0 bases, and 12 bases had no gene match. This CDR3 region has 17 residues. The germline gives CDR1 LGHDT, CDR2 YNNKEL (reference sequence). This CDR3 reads CASSQDASGSPYHEQYF. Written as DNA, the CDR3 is TGTGCCAGCAGCCAAGACGCTAGCGGGTCTCCCTACCACGAGCAGTACTTC.

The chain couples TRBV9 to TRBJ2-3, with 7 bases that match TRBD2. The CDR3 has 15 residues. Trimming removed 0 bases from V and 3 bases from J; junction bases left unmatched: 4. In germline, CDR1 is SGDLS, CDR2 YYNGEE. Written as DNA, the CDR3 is TGTGCCAGCAGCGTAGCTCCAGCGGGGACAGATACGCAGTATTTT. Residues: CASSVAPAGTDTQYF.

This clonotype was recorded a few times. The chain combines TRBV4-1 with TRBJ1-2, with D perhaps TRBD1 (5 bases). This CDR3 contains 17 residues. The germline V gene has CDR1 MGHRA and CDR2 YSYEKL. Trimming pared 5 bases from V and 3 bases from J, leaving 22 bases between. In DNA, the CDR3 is TGCGCCAGCAGCGTAGCCATTACGGGGACTCTATACTATGGCTACACCTTC. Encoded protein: CASSVAITGTLYYGYTF.

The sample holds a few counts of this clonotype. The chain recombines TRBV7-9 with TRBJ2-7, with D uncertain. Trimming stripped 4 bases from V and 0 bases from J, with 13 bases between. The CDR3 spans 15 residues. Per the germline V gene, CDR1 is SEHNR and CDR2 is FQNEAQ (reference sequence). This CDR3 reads CASSSPQWSSYEQYF. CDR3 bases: TGTGCCAGCAGCTCCCCCCAGTGGAGCTCCTACGAGCAGTACTTC.